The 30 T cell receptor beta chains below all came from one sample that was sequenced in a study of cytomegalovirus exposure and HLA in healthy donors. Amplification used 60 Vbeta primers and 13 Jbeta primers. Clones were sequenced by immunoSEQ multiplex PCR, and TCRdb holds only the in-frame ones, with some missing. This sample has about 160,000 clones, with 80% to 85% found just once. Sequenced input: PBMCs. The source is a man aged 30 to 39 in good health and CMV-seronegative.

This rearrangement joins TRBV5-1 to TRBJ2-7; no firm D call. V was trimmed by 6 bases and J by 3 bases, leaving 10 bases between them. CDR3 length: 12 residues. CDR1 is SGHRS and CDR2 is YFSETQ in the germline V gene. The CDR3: CASNSADYEQYF. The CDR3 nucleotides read TGCGCCAGCAACTCGGCGGACTACGAGCAGTACTTC. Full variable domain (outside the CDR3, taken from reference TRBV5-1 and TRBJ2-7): KAGVTQTPRYLIKTRGQQVTLSCSPISGHRSVSWYQQTPGQGLQFLFEYFSETQRNKGNFPGRFSGRQFSNSRSEMNVSTLELGDSALYLCASNSADYEQYFGPGTRLTVT.

The CDR3 DNA sequence: TGTGCCAGCAGCATCCCCGGCCAGGGCCCCTTCTATGGCTACACCTTC. Translated: CASSIPGQGPFYGYTF. The J gene is TRBJ1-2, the V gene TRBV11-2; TRBD1 is a possible D gene (5 bases). This CDR3 comprises 16 residues. Germline V gene lookup returns CDR1 SGHAT and CDR2 FQNNGV. Trimming removed 5 bases at V and 4 bases at J, with 20 bases between. Based on the CDR3 plus reference TRBV11-2 and TRBJ1-2, the full variable domain is EAGVAQSPRYKIIEKRQSVAFWCNPISGHATLYWYQQILGQGPKLLIQFQNNGVVDDSQLPKDRFSAERLKGVDSTLKIQPAKLEDSAVYLCASSIPGQGPFYGYTFGSGTRLTVV.

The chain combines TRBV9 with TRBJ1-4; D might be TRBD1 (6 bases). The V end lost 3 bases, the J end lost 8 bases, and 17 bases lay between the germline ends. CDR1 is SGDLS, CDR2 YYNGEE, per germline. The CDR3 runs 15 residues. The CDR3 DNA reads TGTGCCAGCAGCGGGTTGACAGGTCAAGGCGAAAAACTGTTTTTT. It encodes CASSGLTGQGEKLFF. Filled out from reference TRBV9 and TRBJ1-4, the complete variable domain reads DSGVTQTPKHLITATGQRVTLRCSPRSGDLSVYWYQQSLDQGLQFLIQYYNGEERAKGNILERFSAQQFPDLHSELNLSSLELGDSALYFCASSGLTGQGEKLFFGSGTQLSVL.

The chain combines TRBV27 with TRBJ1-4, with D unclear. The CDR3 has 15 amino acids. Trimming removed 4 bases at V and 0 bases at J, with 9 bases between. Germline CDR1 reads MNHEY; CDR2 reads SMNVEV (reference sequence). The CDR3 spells CASSSYSTTNEKLFF. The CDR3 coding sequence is TGTGCCAGCAGTTCTTACAGCACAACTAATGAAAAACTGTTTTTT.

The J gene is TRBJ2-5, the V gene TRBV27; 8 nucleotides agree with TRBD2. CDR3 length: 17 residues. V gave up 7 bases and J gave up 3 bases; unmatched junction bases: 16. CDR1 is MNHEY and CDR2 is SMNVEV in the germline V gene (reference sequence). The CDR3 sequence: CASTPSGVAGPKETQYF. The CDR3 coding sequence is TGTGCCAGCACCCCGTCCGGGGTAGCGGGGCCAAAAGAGACCCAGTACTTC.

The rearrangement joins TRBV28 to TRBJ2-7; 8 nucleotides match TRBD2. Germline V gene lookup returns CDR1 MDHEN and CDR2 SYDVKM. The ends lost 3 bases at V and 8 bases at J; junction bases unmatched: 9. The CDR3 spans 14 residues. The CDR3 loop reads CASSFTPRGGQQYF. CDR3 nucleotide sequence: TGTGCCAGCAGTTTTACCCCTCGGGGGGGCCAGCAGTACTTC. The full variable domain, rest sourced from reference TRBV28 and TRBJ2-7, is DVKVTQSSRYLVKRTGEKVFLECVQDMDHENMFWYRQDPGLGLRLIYFSYDVKMKEKGDIPEGYSVSREKKERFSLILESASTNQTSMYLCASSFTPRGGQQYFGPGTRLTVT.

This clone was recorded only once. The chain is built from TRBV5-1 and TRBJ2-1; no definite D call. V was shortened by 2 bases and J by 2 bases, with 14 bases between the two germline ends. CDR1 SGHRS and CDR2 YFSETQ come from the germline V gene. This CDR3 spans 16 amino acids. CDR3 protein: CASSLREATTYNEQFF. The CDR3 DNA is TGCGCCAGCAGCTTACGAGAGGCTACCACCTACAATGAGCAGTTCTTC.

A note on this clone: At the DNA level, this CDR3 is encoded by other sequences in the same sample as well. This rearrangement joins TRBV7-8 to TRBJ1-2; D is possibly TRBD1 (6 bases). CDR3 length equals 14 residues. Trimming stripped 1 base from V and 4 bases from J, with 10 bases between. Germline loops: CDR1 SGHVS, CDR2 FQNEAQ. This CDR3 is CASSLGGQVYGYTF. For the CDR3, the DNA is TGTGCCAGCAGCTTAGGGGGGCAGGTCTATGGCTACACCTTC.

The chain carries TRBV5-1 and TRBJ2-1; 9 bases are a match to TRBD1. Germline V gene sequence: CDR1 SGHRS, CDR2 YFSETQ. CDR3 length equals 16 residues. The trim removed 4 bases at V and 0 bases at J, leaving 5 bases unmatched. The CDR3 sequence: CASSMGTGRSYNEQFF. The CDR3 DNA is TGCGCCAGCAGCATGGGGACAGGGCGCTCCTACAATGAGCAGTTCTTC.

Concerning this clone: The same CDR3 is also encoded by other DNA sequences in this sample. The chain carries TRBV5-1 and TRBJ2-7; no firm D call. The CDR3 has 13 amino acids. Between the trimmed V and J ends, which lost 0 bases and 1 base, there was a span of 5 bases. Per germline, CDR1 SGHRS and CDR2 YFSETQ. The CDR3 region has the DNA TGCGCCAGCAGCTTGGACAGATCCTACGAGCAGTACTTC. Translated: CASSLDRSYEQYF.

The CDR3 coding sequence is TGTGCCAGCAGTGCGGGGACTAGCGGGGGGCTCGAGCAGTACTTC. This sequence encodes CASSAGTSGGLEQYF. This chain uses TRBV6-1 with TRBJ2-7, with 15 bases that match TRBD2. The CDR3 consists of 15 residues. Germline lookup yields CDR1 MNHNS and CDR2 SASEGT. After removal of 4 bases from V and 6 bases from J, the junction contained 4 bases not matched to a gene.

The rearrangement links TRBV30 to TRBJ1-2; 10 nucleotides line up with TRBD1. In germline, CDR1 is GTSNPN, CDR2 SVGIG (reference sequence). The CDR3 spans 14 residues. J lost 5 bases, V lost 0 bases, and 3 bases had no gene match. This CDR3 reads CAWSVTGQGYGYTF. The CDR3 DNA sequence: TGTGCCTGGAGTGTAACGGGACAGGGGTATGGCTACACCTTC.

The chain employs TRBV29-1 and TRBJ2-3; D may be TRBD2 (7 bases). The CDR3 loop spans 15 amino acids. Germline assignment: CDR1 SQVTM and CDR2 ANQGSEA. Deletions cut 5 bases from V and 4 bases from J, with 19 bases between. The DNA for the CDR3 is TGCAGCGTTTATGGGGGGCGGGGGTATTCAGATACGCAGTATTTT. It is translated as CSVYGGRGYSDTQYF.

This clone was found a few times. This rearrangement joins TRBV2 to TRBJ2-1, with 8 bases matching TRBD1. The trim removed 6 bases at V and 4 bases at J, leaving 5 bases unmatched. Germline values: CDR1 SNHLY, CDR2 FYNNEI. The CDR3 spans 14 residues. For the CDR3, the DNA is TGTGCCAGCAGAGACAGGGGCCGGTACAATGAGCAGTTCTTC. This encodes CASRDRGRYNEQFF.

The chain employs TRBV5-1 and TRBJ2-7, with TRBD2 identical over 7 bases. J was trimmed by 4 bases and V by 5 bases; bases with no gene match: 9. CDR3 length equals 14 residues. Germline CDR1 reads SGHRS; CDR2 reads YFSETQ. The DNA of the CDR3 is TGCGCCAGCAGGCCGTCCGGGACTAATTACGAGCAGTACTTC. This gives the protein CASRPSGTNYEQYF.

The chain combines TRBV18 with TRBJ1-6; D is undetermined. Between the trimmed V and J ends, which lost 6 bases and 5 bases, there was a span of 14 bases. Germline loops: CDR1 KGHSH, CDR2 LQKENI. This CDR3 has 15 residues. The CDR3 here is CASSAPRQNNSPLHF. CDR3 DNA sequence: TGTGCCAGCTCGGCCCCGCGGCAGAATAATTCACCCCTCCACTTT.

In DNA form, the CDR3 reads TGCAGCGAACTAGGTGGGAATTCCTACAATGAGCAGTTCTTC. Protein: CSELGGNSYNEQFF. This sequence joins TRBV29-1 and TRBJ2-1, with a possible D match to TRBD2 (5 bases). V lost 7 bases and J 1 base, leaving 14 bases between the germline ends. The CDR3 runs 14 residues. CDR1 is SQVTM and CDR2 is ANQGSEA in the germline V gene.

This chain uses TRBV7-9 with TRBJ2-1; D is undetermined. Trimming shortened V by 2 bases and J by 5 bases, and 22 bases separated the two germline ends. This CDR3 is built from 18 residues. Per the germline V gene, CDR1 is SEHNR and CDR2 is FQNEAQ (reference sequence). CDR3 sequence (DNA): TGTGCCAGCAGCTTAACCCTTACTAAAACCCAGCGCAACAATGAGCAGTTCTTC. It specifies CASSLTLTKTQRNNEQFF. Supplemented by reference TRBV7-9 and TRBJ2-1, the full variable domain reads DTGVSQNPRHKITKRGQNVTFRCDPISEHNRLYWYRQTLGQGPEFLTYFQNEAQLEKSRLLSDRFSAERPKGSFSTLEIQRTEQGDSAMYLCASSLTLTKTQRNNEQFFGPGTRLTVL.

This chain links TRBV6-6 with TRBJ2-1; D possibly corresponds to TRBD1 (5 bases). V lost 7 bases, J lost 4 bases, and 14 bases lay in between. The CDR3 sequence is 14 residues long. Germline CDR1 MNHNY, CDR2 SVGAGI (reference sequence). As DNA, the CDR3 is TGTGCCAGCACAAGACAGCTCGATTACAATGAGCAGTTCTTC. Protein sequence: CASTRQLDYNEQFF.

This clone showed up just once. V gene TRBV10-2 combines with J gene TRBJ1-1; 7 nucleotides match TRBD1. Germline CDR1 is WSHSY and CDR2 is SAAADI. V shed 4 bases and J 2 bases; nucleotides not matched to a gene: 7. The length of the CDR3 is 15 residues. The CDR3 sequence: CASSGWGQTNTEAFF. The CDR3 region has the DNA TGCGCCAGCAGTGGCTGGGGACAGACAAACACTGAAGCTTTCTTT.

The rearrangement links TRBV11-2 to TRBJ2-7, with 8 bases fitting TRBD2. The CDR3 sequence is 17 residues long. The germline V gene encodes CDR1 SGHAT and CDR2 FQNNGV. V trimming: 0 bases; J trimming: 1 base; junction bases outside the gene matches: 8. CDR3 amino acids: CASSLDIRTSRSYEQYF. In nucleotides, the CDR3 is TGTGCCAGCAGCTTAGATATTAGGACTAGCCGTTCCTACGAGCAGTACTTC. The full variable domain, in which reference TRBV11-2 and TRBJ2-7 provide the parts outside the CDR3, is EAGVAQSPRYKIIEKRQSVAFWCNPISGHATLYWYQQILGQGPKLLIQFQNNGVVDDSQLPKDRFSAERLKGVDSTLKIQPAKLEDSAVYLCASSLDIRTSRSYEQYFGPGTRLTVT.

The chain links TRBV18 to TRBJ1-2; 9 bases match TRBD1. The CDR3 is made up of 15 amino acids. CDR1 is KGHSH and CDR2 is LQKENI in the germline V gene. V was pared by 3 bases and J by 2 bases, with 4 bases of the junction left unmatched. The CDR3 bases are TGTGCCAGCTCACCGGGACAGGGCGGGAACTATGGCTACACCTTC. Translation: CASSPGQGGNYGYTF.

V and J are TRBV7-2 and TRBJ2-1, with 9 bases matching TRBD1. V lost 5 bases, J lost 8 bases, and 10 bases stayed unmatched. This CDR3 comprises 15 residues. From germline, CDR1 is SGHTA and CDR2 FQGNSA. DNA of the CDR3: TGTGCCAGCAGCCTGACCTGGACAGGGGACGATGAGCAGTTCTTC. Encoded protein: CASSLTWTGDDEQFF.

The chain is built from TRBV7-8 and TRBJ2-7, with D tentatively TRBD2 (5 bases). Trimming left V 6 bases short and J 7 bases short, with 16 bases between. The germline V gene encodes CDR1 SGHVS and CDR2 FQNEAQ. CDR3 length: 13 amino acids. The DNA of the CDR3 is TGTGCCAGCAGTATCGGGCACGAGGGAGAGCAGTACTTC. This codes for CASSIGHEGEQYF.

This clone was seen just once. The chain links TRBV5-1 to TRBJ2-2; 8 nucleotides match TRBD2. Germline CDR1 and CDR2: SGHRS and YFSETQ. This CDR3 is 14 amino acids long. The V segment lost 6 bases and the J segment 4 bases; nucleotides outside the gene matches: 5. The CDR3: CASTGTSLTGELFF. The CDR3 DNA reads TGCGCCAGCACCGGGACTAGTCTCACCGGGGAGCTGTTTTTT.

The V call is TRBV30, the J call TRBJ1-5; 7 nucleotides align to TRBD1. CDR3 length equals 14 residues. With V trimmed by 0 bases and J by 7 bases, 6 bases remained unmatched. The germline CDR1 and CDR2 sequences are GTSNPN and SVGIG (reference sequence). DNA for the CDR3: TGTGCCTGGAGTGTACTATCCAGGGGGCAGCCCCAGCATTTT. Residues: CAWSVLSRGQPQHF.

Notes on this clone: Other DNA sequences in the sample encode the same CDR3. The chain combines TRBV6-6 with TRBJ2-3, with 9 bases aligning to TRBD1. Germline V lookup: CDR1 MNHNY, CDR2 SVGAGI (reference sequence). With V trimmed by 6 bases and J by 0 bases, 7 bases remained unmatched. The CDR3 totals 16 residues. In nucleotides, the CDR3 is TGTGCCAGCAGCTATTGGGACAGGGTTAGCACAGATACGCAGTATTTT. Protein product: CASSYWDRVSTDTQYF.

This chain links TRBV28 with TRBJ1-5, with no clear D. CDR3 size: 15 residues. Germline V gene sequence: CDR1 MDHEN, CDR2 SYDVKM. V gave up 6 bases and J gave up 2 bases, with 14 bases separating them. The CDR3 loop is CASSLLTEGNQPQHF. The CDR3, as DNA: TGTGCCAGCAGCCTACTGACGGAGGGCAATCAGCCCCAGCATTTT.

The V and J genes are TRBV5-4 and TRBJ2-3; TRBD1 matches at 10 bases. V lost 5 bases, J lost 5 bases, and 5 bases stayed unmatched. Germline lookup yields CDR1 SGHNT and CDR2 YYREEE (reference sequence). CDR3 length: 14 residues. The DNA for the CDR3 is TGTGCCAGCAGTTCGACAGGGGGCGGAGATACGCAGTATTTT. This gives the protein CASSSTGGGDTQYF.

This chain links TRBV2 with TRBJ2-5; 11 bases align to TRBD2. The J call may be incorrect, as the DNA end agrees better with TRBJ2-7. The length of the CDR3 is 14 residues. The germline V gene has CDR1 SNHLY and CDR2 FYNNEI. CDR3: CASSASGGPYEQYF. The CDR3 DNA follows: TGTGCCAGCAGCGCTAGCGGGGGGCCGTACGAGCAGTACTTC.